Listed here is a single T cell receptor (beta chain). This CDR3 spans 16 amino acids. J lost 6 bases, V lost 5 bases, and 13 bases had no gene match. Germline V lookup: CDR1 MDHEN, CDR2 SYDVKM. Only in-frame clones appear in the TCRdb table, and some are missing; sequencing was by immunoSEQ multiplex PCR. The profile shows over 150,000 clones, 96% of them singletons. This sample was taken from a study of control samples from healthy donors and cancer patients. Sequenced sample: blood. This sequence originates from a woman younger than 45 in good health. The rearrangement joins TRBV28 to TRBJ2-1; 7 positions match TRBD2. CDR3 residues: CASSPLGLEPPNEQFF. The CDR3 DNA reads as TGTGCCAGCAGTCCCCTTGGACTAGAGCCCCCCAATGAGCAGTTCTTC.